A selection of T cell receptor beta chains follows, all from one sample in a study of control samples from healthy donors and cancer patients. Profiling relied on immunoSEQ multiplex PCR, and the TCRdb table lists in-frame clones only, not all of them. Seen here are about 410,000 clones, around 90% observed once, and the top ten hold more than 6%. The sample consisted of PBMCs. These receptor sequences come from a man aged 40-49 years with head and neck cancer. Both conserved end residues are part of each CDR3. A D gene is named only where the DNA matches it firmly. The size of a clone is reported for some rows only, either as once, few or many, or as a class for expanded clones.

V: TRBV18
D: .
size: .
J: TRBJ2-3
DNA: TGTGCCAGCTCACTAGGACTTCCCAAGAGCACAGATACGCAGTATTTT
CDR3: CASSLGLPKSTDTQYF

V: TRBV28
D: TRBD2
size: .
J: TRBJ2-7
DNA: TGTGCCAGCAGTCCCGCTAGCGGGGGAGCCTACGAGCAGTACTTC
CDR3: CASSPASGGAYEQYF

V: TRBV19
D: .
size: .
J: TRBJ1-5
DNA: TGTGCCAGTAGCCTCGGCGGTGGGGGGGTTCAGACCCAGCATTTT
CDR3: CASSLGGGGVQTQHF

V: TRBV6-6
D: TRBD1
size: .
J: TRBJ2-1
DNA: TGTGCCAGCTTCGGGACAGCATACAATGAGCAGTTCTTC
CDR3: CASFGTAYNEQFF

V: TRBV11-2
D: .
size: .
J: TRBJ2-1
DNA: TGTGCCAGCCCGGGCGTTGGACTCTCCAACAATGAGCAGTTCTTC
CDR3: CASPGVGLSNNEQFF

V: TRBV19
D: .
size: once
J: TRBJ1-2
DNA: TGTGCCAGTAGTATCGAAGGGGGGTTTGGCTACACCTTC
CDR3: CASSIEGGFGYTF

V: TRBV27
D: TRBD2
size: .
J: TRBJ2-2
DNA: TGTGCCAGCAGTCTCCAAGCGGGAGCGAACACCGGGGAGCTGTTTTTT
CDR3: CASSLQAGANTGELFF

V: TRBV5-6
D: TRBD1
size: few
J: TRBJ2-5
DNA: TGTGCCAGCAGCTACCAGGGGGCATTGCAGGAGACCCAGTACTTC
CDR3: CASSYQGALQETQYF

V: TRBV6-5
D: TRBD1
size: .
J: TRBJ2-5
DNA: TGTGCCAGCAGCCCGACAGGGCGGGAGACCCAGTACTTC
CDR3: CASSPTGRETQYF

V: TRBV11-2
D: TRBD1
size: .
J: TRBJ1-2
DNA: TGTGCCAGCAGTCGACAGGGGACTAACTATGGCTACACCTTC
CDR3: CASSRQGTNYGYTF

V: TRBV12-5
D: .
size: .
J: TRBJ2-1
DNA: TGTGCTAGTGGTGCCGGGACCGCCCTAGATGAGCAGTTCTTC
CDR3: CASGAGTALDEQFF

V: TRBV18
D: .
size: .
J: TRBJ1-5
DNA: TGTGCCAGCTCACAACAGGGCCATAGCAATCAGCCCCAGCATTTT
CDR3: CASSQQGHSNQPQHF

V: TRBV19
D: .
size: .
J: TRBJ2-7
DNA: TGTGCCAGTTCGAGTCTCGGCTACGAGCAGTACTTC
CDR3: CASSSLGYEQYF

V: TRBV6-2/TRBV6-3
D: .
size: .
J: TRBJ1-5
DNA: TGTGCCAGCAGCGGAGGACCGGGTTGGCCCCAGCATTTT
CDR3: CASSGGPGWPQHF

V: TRBV6-5
D: .
size: .
J: TRBJ2-3
DNA: TGTGCCAGCAGTTACTCGAAGGACCGCACAGATACGCAGTATTTT
CDR3: CASSYSKDRTDTQYF

V: TRBV28
D: .
size: .
J: TRBJ1-1
DNA: TGTGCCAGCAGTATAGACGGTCTTGAAGCTTTCTTT
CDR3: CASSIDGLEAFF

V: TRBV5-1
D: TRBD1
size: .
J: TRBJ2-7
DNA: TGCGCCAGCAGCTTGGAAGGGGGCGGATACTACGAGCAGTACTTC
CDR3: CASSLEGGGYYEQYF

V: TRBV5-1
D: .
size: .
J: TRBJ2-3
DNA: TGCGCCAGCAGCTTGGACCACCCCCAAGGTGCTACGCAGTATTTT
CDR3: CASSLDHPQGATQYF

V: TRBV7-2
D: TRBD1
size: few
J: TRBJ1-2
DNA: TGTGCCAGCAGCCAAGACAGGGGGCGCCGGCTCGGCTACACCTTC
CDR3: CASSQDRGRRLGYTF

V: TRBV11-2
D: .
size: .
J: TRBJ2-7
DNA: TGTGCCAGCAGCTTAGATCGAGCAGACGAGCAGTACTTC
CDR3: CASSLDRADEQYF

V: TRBV9
D: .
size: .
J: TRBJ2-6
DNA: TGTGCCAGCAGCGTAGGTGTAGGTCGTACTGGGGCCAACGTCCTGACTTTC
CDR3: CASSVGVGRTGANVLTF

V: TRBV9
D: .
size: .
J: TRBJ1-1
DNA: TGTGCCAGCAGCGTAGTTCAGGGCCCGGGTGAAGCTTTCTTT
CDR3: CASSVVQGPGEAFF